A single sample is the source of the 10 T cell receptor beta chains below, sequenced in a study of T cell responses to AZD1222 COVID-19 vaccine. Clones were sequenced by immunoSEQ multiplex PCR, and TCRdb holds only the in-frame ones, with some missing. The top ten hold 6.9% of the sample, which has 100,000 to 150,000 clones, less than 95% seen once. The material sequenced was peripheral blood, taken on day 0 of AZD1222 vaccination. The receptors originated from an adult in good health.

V is TRBV5-1 and J is TRBJ2-3; 7 bases are shared with TRBD1. This CDR3 is 15 amino acids long. Germline V gene lookup returns CDR1 SGHRS and CDR2 YFSETQ. V shed 0 bases, J shed 0 bases, and the junction held 1 base outside the gene matches. In nucleotides, the CDR3 is TGCGCCAGCAGCTTGGGGGACAGCAGCACAGATACGCAGTATTTT. Its protein is CASSLGDSSTDTQYF.

DNA for the CDR3: TGTGCCAGCAGCCTTCGGGACGGGCCCTACGAGCAGTACTTC. This encodes CASSLRDGPYEQYF. The V and J genes are TRBV14 and TRBJ2-7; D may match TRBD1 or TRBD2 (5 bases each). The germline V and J ends were trimmed by 4 bases and 2 bases, with 12 bases remaining between them. CDR1 and CDR2 from the germline V gene are SGHDN and FVKESK. The CDR3 length is 14 residues.

This clone appeared a few times. The rearrangement joins TRBV24-1 to TRBJ2-1, with 14 bases identical to TRBD2. Per the germline V gene, CDR1 is KGHDR and CDR2 is SFDVKD. J gave up 5 bases and V 10 bases, and 6 bases lay outside the gene matches. The CDR3 spans 15 residues. This chain's CDR3 is CATGTSGGFNNEQFF. CDR3 nucleotides: TGTGCCACTGGGACTAGCGGGGGTTTTAACAATGAGCAGTTCTTC.

The chain links TRBV6-6 to TRBJ2-3; possible D gene TRBD2, 5 bases. Germline V gene lookup returns CDR1 MNHNY and CDR2 SVGAGI (reference sequence). The CDR3 covers 14 residues. V gave up 1 base and J gave up 3 bases, with 8 bases separating them. CDR3 bases: TGTGCCAGCAGTTACTTACGGGGAACAGATACGCAGTATTTT. This translates into CASSYLRGTDTQYF.

The genes are TRBV7-2 and TRBJ1-2, with 9 bases identical to TRBD1. Trimming removed 5 bases from V and 7 bases from J; junction bases left unmatched: 11. The V gene's germline CDR1 is SGHTA and CDR2 FQGNSA. This CDR3 has 15 amino acids. The CDR3 sequence is CASSPETGGWAGYTF. In DNA form, the CDR3 reads TGTGCCAGCAGCCCGGAAACAGGGGGCTGGGCTGGCTACACCTTC.

This chain connects TRBV4-1 to TRBJ2-2; 9 nucleotides align to TRBD1. Germline CDR1 and CDR2: MGHRA and YSYEKL. CDR3 length equals 15 residues. Unmatched junction bases numbered 0, after V lost 1 base and J lost 3 bases. The CDR3 region is CASSQGDRDTGELFF. CDR3 in DNA: TGCGCCAGCAGCCAAGGGGACAGGGACACCGGGGAGCTGTTTTTT.

The gene calls are TRBV14 and TRBJ1-2; D is ambiguous. Germline CDR1 is SGHDN and CDR2 is FVKESK. This CDR3 has 15 amino acids. The ends were cut back, 1 base at V and 5 bases at J, with 14 bases in the middle. The chain's CDR3 is CASSQALSREYGYTF. CDR3 coding DNA: TGTGCCAGCAGCCAAGCCTTGAGTAGGGAGTATGGCTACACCTTC.

This rearrangement joins TRBV6-2 or TRBV6-3 to TRBJ2-3; 10 bases line up with TRBD1. Germline CDR1 is MNHEY and CDR2 is SVGEGT. This CDR3 spans 15 amino acids. Trimming took 4 bases from V and 8 from J; bases not matched to a gene: 9. The CDR3 DNA sequence: TGTGCCAGCAGTTCGACAGGGGGCACGGTTGGTACGCAGTATTTT. Amino acids: CASSSTGGTVGTQYF.

The J gene is TRBJ1-3, the V gene TRBV30; a weak D match, TRBD1 (6 bases). The V and J ends lost 4 bases and 0 bases respectively, with 7 bases between them. Germline V lookup: CDR1 GTSNPN, CDR2 SVGIG (reference sequence). This CDR3 is built from 13 residues. The CDR3 nucleotides read TGTGCCTGGACCAGGGGCTCTGGAAACACCATATATTTT. Residues: CAWTRGSGNTIYF.

The chain uses TRBV7-2 and TRBJ2-7; maybe TRBD2 (5 bases). The germline gives CDR1 SGHTA, CDR2 FQGNSA. The V gene lost 4 bases and the J gene lost 6 bases, with 16 bases spanning the gap. The CDR3 is 14 amino acids. The CDR3 DNA sequence: TGTGCCAGCAGCTACGGGTCGGGATTTGGCGAGCAGTACTTC. Its translation is CASSYGSGFGEQYF.